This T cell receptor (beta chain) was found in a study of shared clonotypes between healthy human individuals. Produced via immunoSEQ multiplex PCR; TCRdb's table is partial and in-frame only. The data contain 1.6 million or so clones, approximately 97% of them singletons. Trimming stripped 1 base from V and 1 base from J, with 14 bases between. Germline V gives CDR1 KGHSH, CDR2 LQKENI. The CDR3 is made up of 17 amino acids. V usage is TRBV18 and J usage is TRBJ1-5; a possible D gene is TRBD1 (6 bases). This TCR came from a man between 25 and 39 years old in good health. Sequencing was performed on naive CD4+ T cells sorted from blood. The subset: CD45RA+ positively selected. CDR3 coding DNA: TGTGCCAGCTCACCACTCGGAGGGGGGGCCAGCAATCAGCCCCAGCATTTT. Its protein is CASSPLGGGASNQPQHF.